This is a list of T cell receptor beta chains from one sample in a study of type 1 and type 2 diabetes patients. TCRdb called the multiplex PCR reads again in MiXCR, with one record for every CDR3 protein. Of under 300,000 distinct CDR3 sequences in the sample, around 47% were seen once. Sequences were obtained from peripheral blood mononuclear cells (PBMCs). The receptors stem from a man aged 18 to 30 with type 2 diabetes. Both conserved end residues are part of each CDR3. The order of the fields is CDR3 protein, V gene, clone size, J gene. A clone size is listed for some rows: how often the clone was seen (once, few, many), or a class if it is expanded.

CDR3: CASRVPGLGVNEQFF
V: TRBV6-5
size: .
J: TRBJ2-1

CDR3: CATSRGRSPVYGYTF
V: TRBV15
size: few
J: TRBJ1-2

CDR3: CASSLALGGYNQPQHF
V: TRBV7-3
size: .
J: TRBJ1-5

CDR3: CASSLPGGGLYYEQYF
V: TRBV25-1
size: .
J: TRBJ2-7

CDR3: CASSFTHEDSGNTIYF
V: TRBV5-6
size: .
J: TRBJ1-3

CDR3: CASSFGTGGLDTEAFF
V: TRBV7-8
size: .
J: TRBJ1-1

CDR3: CASSDERRAVEQYF
V: TRBV2
size: .
J: TRBJ2-7

CDR3: CASSLDLLAGHSNTGELFF
V: TRBV7-3
size: .
J: TRBJ2-2

CDR3: CATSRGSSDKPDTQYF
V: TRBV15
size: .
J: TRBJ2-3

CDR3: CASSFAGRYYGYTF
V: TRBV28
size: .
J: TRBJ1-2

CDR3: CASSFTGSGANVLTF
V: TRBV6-2/TRBV6-3
size: .
J: TRBJ2-6

CDR3: CASSIDGKGYTF
V: TRBV6-5
size: few
J: TRBJ1-2

CDR3: CASSQLEGARAEKLFF
V: TRBV14
size: .
J: TRBJ1-4

CDR3: CASGRPGPTNEKLFF
V: TRBV6-6
size: few
J: TRBJ1-4

CDR3: CASSLVFTGAPLSEQFF
V: TRBV7-6
size: .
J: TRBJ2-1

CDR3: CSARLAGGEQFF
V: TRBV20-1
size: few
J: TRBJ2-1

CDR3: CASSNRDNLNTGELFF
V: TRBV19
size: .
J: TRBJ2-2

CDR3: CASCHQSSYEQYF
V: TRBV10-1
size: few
J: TRBJ2-7

CDR3: CASSEPLGTQYF
V: TRBV4-1
size: few
J: TRBJ2-3

CDR3: CASGSGGLTSTDTQYF
V: TRBV12-5
size: .
J: TRBJ2-3

CDR3: CASSIRSYQPQHF
V: TRBV19
size: few
J: TRBJ1-5

CDR3: CASSFRGQQYF
V: TRBV11-2
size: .
J: TRBJ2-7

CDR3: CSARGGRVTQPQHF
V: TRBV20-1
size: few
J: TRBJ1-5

CDR3: CATSGGRGFDTQYF
V: TRBV24-1
size: few
J: TRBJ2-3

CDR3: CASSNRVAEAFF
V: TRBV4-1
size: few
J: TRBJ1-1

CDR3: CASSSRTSGRPIYNEQFF
V: TRBV9
size: .
J: TRBJ2-1

CDR3: CAISESVLAGGTGELFF
V: TRBV10-1
size: .
J: TRBJ2-2

CDR3: CASSLATVGVRETQYF
V: TRBV5-1
size: .
J: .

CDR3: CATSDRKYGYTF
V: TRBV15
size: .
J: TRBJ1-2

CDR3: CASSPRSGSGVDEQFF
V: TRBV9
size: few
J: TRBJ2-1

CDR3: CACVFLAGGGRVF
V: TRBV30
size: once
J: TRBJ2-1

CDR3: CAISESKSGTNSPLHF
V: TRBV10-3
size: many
J: TRBJ1-6

CDR3: CASREGTGFGLEAFF
V: TRBV4-3
size: .
J: TRBJ1-1

CDR3: CASSPIGEGHYEQYF
V: TRBV4-1
size: .
J: TRBJ2-7

CDR3: CASSGSRDGVGANVLTF
V: TRBV6-5
size: .
J: TRBJ2-6

CDR3: CASSSGRSTEAFF
V: TRBV7-9
size: .
J: TRBJ1-1

CDR3: CSAQVAGGYTYTQYF
V: TRBV20-1
size: .
J: TRBJ2-3

CDR3: CAGSIQGGLAGVPYEQYF
V: TRBV19
size: .
J: TRBJ2-7

CDR3: CSAPLLVGVDTEAFF
V: TRBV20-1
size: .
J: TRBJ1-1

CDR3: CASSRLAGEETQYF
V: TRBV19
size: many
J: TRBJ2-5

CDR3: CASSFQTGELFF
V: TRBV6-9
size: .
J: TRBJ2-2

CDR3: CASRGRVENTEAFF
V: TRBV7-9
size: .
J: TRBJ1-1